This is a list of T cell receptor beta chains from one sample in a study of blood T cell repertoires in COVID-19. The protocol was immunoSEQ multiplex PCR, while the TCRdb copy is restricted to in-frame clones and leaves out a portion. This sample has roughly 300,000 clones; approximately 89% occur once, and the top ten carry about 1.7%. Sequencing was performed on peripheral blood. The origin of the receptors is a woman aged 25-40 years with COVID-19, enrolled during active disease. Each CDR3 is given with its conserved first and last residue. D genes are given only for firm matches. Clone sizes are given selectively: once, few, many, or a class where the clone is expanded.

clone_size,v_call,d_call,j_call,cdr3_nt,cdr3_aa
-,TRBV30,TRBD1,TRBJ1-6,TGTGCCTGGGACAGACAGGGTGTTCTCCTCCACTTT,CAWDRQGVLLHF
once,TRBV6-2/TRBV6-3,TRBD2,TRBJ2-3,TGTGCCAGCAGTCAGTCGACTAGCGGGGGGCCCCTAGATACGCAGTATTTT,CASSQSTSGGPLDTQYF
-,TRBV2,-,TRBJ1-1,TGTGCCAGCAGTCTGGGGGGGCCGGGTCACTCGGCTTTCTTT,CASSLGGPGHSAFF
once,TRBV27,TRBD1,TRBJ2-1,TGTGCCAGCAGTTTCCGGGACAGGGACAATGAGCAGTTCTTC,CASSFRDRDNEQFF
-,TRBV11-2,-,TRBJ1-2,TGTGCCAGCAGCTTGACAGGAAGCCCGTATGGCTACACCTTC,CASSLTGSPYGYTF
-,TRBV10-3,-,TRBJ1-2,TGTGCCATCAGTGAGTCGGTTGGGGGGTTCTATGGCTACACCTTC,CAISESVGGFYGYTF
-,TRBV7-9,-,TRBJ2-1,TGTGCCAGCAGCTCGACTGTTCACAATGAGCAGTTCTTC,CASSSTVHNEQFF
-,TRBV6-1,TRBD1,TRBJ1-2,TGTGCCAGCTGTGAGGACAGGAACCTCCCGTATGGCTACACCTTC,CASCEDRNLPYGYTF
many,TRBV4-1,-,TRBJ2-3,TGCGCCAGCAGCCCCTGGGAACTAGTTCGCACAGATACGCAGTATTTT,CASSPWELVRTDTQYF
-,TRBV4-2,TRBD2,TRBJ2-1,TGTGCCAGCAGCCGGACCGGGGGGGTAGCGGGCAATGAGCAGTTCTTC,CASSRTGGVAGNEQFF
-,TRBV20-1,-,TRBJ2-1,TGCAGTGCTAGTGGTGGGGGGATCCTCGGAAATGAGCAGTTCTTC,CSASGGGILGNEQFF
-,TRBV5-1,TRBD2,TRBJ2-3,TGCGCCAGCAGCCACCTAGCGGGGGGGCCTGAAACGCAGTATTTT,CASSHLAGGPETQYF
-,TRBV7-2,-,TRBJ1-4,TGTGCCACATCCCGGGACAATGGGGAAAAACTGTTTTTT,CATSRDNGEKLFF
-,TRBV11-2,TRBD2,TRBJ2-2,TGTGCCAGCCGCGGCCTAGCGGGGGGGCTCGGACAAACAACCGGGGAGCTGTTTTTT,CASRGLAGGLGQTTGELFF
-,TRBV9,TRBD1,TRBJ1-2,TGTGCCAGCAGCGACGGGACAGGGCCTCGAAGCTATGGCTACACCTTC,CASSDGTGPRSYGYTF
-,TRBV9,TRBD2,TRBJ2-3,TGTGCCAGCAGCGTAGGGACTAGCGGCACAGATACGCAGTATTTT,CASSVGTSGTDTQYF
-,TRBV28,-,TRBJ1-6,TGTGCCAGCAGTTTTCATACAGAAGAATCACCCCTCCACTTT,CASSFHTEESPLHF
-,TRBV10-3,-,TRBJ1-2,TGTGCCACAGGGAGGCAGGAGCACGGCTACACCTTC,CATGRQEHGYTF
-,TRBV18,TRBD2,TRBJ2-5,TGTGCCAGCTCACCTTCAGCGGGGTTTGAGACCCAGTACTTC,CASSPSAGFETQYF
-,TRBV9,TRBD1,TRBJ2-1,TGTGCCAGCAGCGCCCCGGGACAGGGCGAAAATGAGCAGTTCTTC,CASSAPGQGENEQFF
once,TRBV6-2/TRBV6-3,-,TRBJ2-2,TGTGCCAGCAGTTCTCACGGGGATTTGAACACCGGGGAGCTGTTTTTT,CASSSHGDLNTGELFF
-,TRBV6-6,TRBD2,TRBJ2-3,TGTGCCAGCAGTTACTCGGGACTAGCCGATACGCAGTATTTT,CASSYSGLADTQYF
-,TRBV7-2,-,TRBJ2-2,TGTGCCAGCAGCTCTACCTCCCGCAGGGGTGGAGGGGAGCTGTTTTTT,CASSSTSRRGGGELFF
once,TRBV2,-,TRBJ1-1,TGTGCCAGCAGTGAGGTCCCCGGTGGAGGGACGGGCACTGAAGCTTTCTTT,CASSEVPGGGTGTEAFF
-,TRBV12-3/TRBV12-4,-,TRBJ2-2,TGTGCCTTTCGGGTTGCCCCCGGGGAGCTGTTTTTT,CAFRVAPGELFF
-,TRBV3-1/TRBV3-2,TRBD2,TRBJ2-2,TGTGCCAGCAGCCAATTCGGGGGGGACACCGGGGAGCTGTTTTTT,CASSQFGGDTGELFF
-,TRBV12-3/TRBV12-4,-,TRBJ1-5,TGTGCCAGCAGTTTAAGAGGGTATCAGCCCCAGCATTTT,CASSLRGYQPQHF
-,TRBV5-1,TRBD1,TRBJ2-1,TGCGCCAGCAGCTTGTCGACAGGGGAATACAATGAGCAGTTCTTC,CASSLSTGEYNEQFF
-,TRBV5-1,TRBD1,TRBJ2-3,TGCGCCAGTGACAGGGGGGACGGGACAGATACGCAGTATTTT,CASDRGDGTDTQYF
-,TRBV7-9,TRBD1,TRBJ1-1,TGTGCCAGCAGCTCCTACAGGGGGCGGGATGAAGCTTTCTTT,CASSSYRGRDEAFF
-,TRBV9,-,TRBJ1-5,TGTGCCAGCAGCGTAGGACTAACAAGTCAGCCCCAGCATTTT,CASSVGLTSQPQHF
-,TRBV19,-,TRBJ1-2,TGTGCCAGTAGTATAGGGGGCGCTTATGGCTACACCTTC,CASSIGGAYGYTF
-,TRBV7-6,TRBD2,TRBJ2-3,TGTGCCAGCAGTCTAGCGGGGGGATCTGATACGCAGTATTTT,CASSLAGGSDTQYF